This T cell receptor beta chain originates from a study of cytomegalovirus exposure and HLA in healthy donors. Across the whole study: Early on, a data release was issued that held 80 million or so unique TCRs from HLA-typed donors.

A remark on this clone: Its cognate antigen is unknown.

PCR amplification relied on 60 Vbeta primers (plus 13 Jbeta primers). The table came from immunoSEQ multiplex PCR; TCRdb's copy has only in-frame clones and leaves some out. The data show approximately 140,000 clones, around 80% seen once. Study-wide findings and caveats: Researchers reported in a later analysis that a missense DCLRE1C variant was tied to TCR beta V- and J-gene trimming. Among donors in an Asian-associated ancestry cluster, a later analysis reportedly found fewer N-insertions than the roughly 700-donor mean.

The CDR3 runs to 14 residues. The V end lost 3 bases, the J end lost 5 bases, and 11 bases lay between the germline ends. The germline V gene has CDR1 GTSNPN and CDR2 SVGIG (reference sequence). This clonotype was obtained from a boy between 2 and 15 years old in good health and CMV-seronegative. The chain carries TRBV30 and TRBJ1-6; no clear D. Sequenced sample: PBMCs. CDR3 sequence (DNA): TGTGCCTGGAGCGCGGGCCAGGATAATTCACCCCTCCACTTT. The encoded protein is CAWSAGQDNSPLHF.